The 7 T cell receptor beta chains in this list originate from one sample, sequenced in a study of blood T cell repertoires in COVID-19. The repertoire was sequenced with immunoSEQ multiplex PCR; TCRdb's copy has only in-frame clones and lacks some. The sample has about 190,000 clones, approximately 79% seen once. The sequencing input was peripheral blood. The receptors shown here come from a man between 25 and 39 years old with active or convalescent COVID-19.

The chain employs TRBV29-1 and TRBJ1-1, with a tentative D call TRBD1 (5 bases). CDR1 SQVTM and CDR2 ANQGSEA come from the germline V gene. The length of the CDR3 is 12 residues. Trimming left V 7 bases short and J 1 base short, with 10 bases between. The CDR3 DNA follows: TGCAGCGGGGACTTTCAGAACACTGAAGCTTTCTTT. Translating it yields CSGDFQNTEAFF.

V usage is TRBV28 and J usage is TRBJ1-6; no firm D call. This CDR3 is built from 16 residues. The germline V gene has CDR1 MDHEN and CDR2 SYDVKM. V was cut by 4 bases and J by 0 bases, with 10 bases left in between. The CDR3 spells CASSSIMSSYNSPLHF. The CDR3, as DNA: TGTGCCAGCAGTTCAATTATGAGCTCCTATAATTCACCCCTCCACTTT. Complete variable domain (other parts from reference TRBV28 and TRBJ1-6): DVKVTQSSRYLVKRTGEKVFLECVQDMDHENMFWYRQDPGLGLRLIYFSYDVKMKEKGDIPEGYSVSREKKERFSLILESASTNQTSMYLCASSSIMSSYNSPLHFGNGTRLTVT.

This clone was counted a few times. This sequence joins TRBV12-3 or TRBV12-4 and TRBJ2-7; D possibly corresponds to TRBD1 (5 bases). Trimming left V 5 bases short and J 3 bases short, with 11 bases between. The CDR3 extends over 13 amino acids. The CDR3 DNA follows: TGTGCCAGCAGTCTGTCCCAGGGCTACGAGCAGTACTTC. As protein: CASSLSQGYEQYF.

The V gene is TRBV6-1, the J gene TRBJ2-7; TRBD2 is a possible D gene (5 bases). V was clipped by 2 bases and J by 2 bases, with 19 bases between them. Germline V lookup: CDR1 MNHNS, CDR2 SASEGT. The CDR3 runs to 17 residues. CDR3 region: CASSEIPSGRAAYEQYF. The CDR3 DNA follows: TGTGCCAGCAGTGAAATTCCCTCCGGGCGGGCCGCCTACGAGCAGTACTTC.

By its share, this clone is large (0.1 to 1%). The chain uses TRBV19 and TRBJ1-4; a possible D gene is TRBD1 (5 bases). The CDR3 contains 12 residues. V lost 9 bases, J lost 0 bases, and 5 bases lay in between. Looked up from germline, CDR1 is LNHDA and CDR2 is SQIVND (reference sequence). CDR3 sequence (DNA): TGTGCCAGCAGGGCAACTAATGAAAAACTGTTTTTT. The encoded protein is CASRATNEKLFF.

This sequence joins TRBV5-4 and TRBJ2-7, with 8 bases fitting TRBD1. The length of the CDR3 is 14 residues. Trimming at V came to 6 bases and at J to 4 bases, leaving 9 bases not matched to a gene. The germline V gene has CDR1 SGHNT and CDR2 YYREEE (reference sequence). The CDR3 region has the DNA TGTGCCAGCAAGACACAGGGGGTGGAGTACGAGCAGTACTTC. Its translation: CASKTQGVEYEQYF.

The chain employs TRBV6-5 and TRBJ2-7, with D unclear. CDR3 length equals 13 residues. V was trimmed by 7 bases and J by 2 bases, leaving 12 bases between them. The germline V gene has CDR1 MNHEY and CDR2 SVGAGI. The CDR3 loop reads CASTPPGTYEQYF. The CDR3 DNA is TGTGCCAGCACCCCCCCAGGAACCTACGAGCAGTACTTC.